This T cell receptor (beta chain) was observed in a study of blood T cell repertoires in COVID-19. Study as a whole: Donors in the United States, Italy and Spain gave samples during acute or convalescent COVID-19. From T cells, B-cell-depleted T cells, or PBMCs came the material, which was cDNA or gDNA.

V lost 3 bases, J lost 3 bases, and 8 bases stayed unmatched. The CDR3 totals 15 residues. CDR1 is SGHTA, CDR2 FQGTGA, per germline. Methods used by the authors: Nucleated cell counts were estimated from reference gene primer amplification. Profiling relied on immunoSEQ multiplex PCR, and the TCRdb table lists in-frame clones only, not all of them. D and trimming come from the DNA, and the V and J calls and clone size come from that table. The table has fewer than 120,000 clones, 70% to 90% seen once. Sequencing used peripheral blood. This TCR was recovered from a human donor in a cohort sampled during active COVID-19. The chain couples TRBV7-3 to TRBJ2-7; TRBD1 matches at 7 bases. This chain's CDR3 is CASSLSGTDSYEQYF. CDR3 coding DNA: TGTGCCAGCAGCTTGTCAGGGACAGATAGCTACGAGCAGTACTTC.